This T cell receptor (beta chain) was sequenced in a study of control samples from healthy donors and cancer patients (dated by TCRdb to about 2020). This clone occurred once. No cognate antigen has been identified for it. There are no base qualities to consult, and no much larger clone falls within one base. V is clipped by 6 bases and J by 7 bases, and the sequence between their germline boundaries is 13 bases long. The CDR3 spans 13 residues, from the cysteine through the phenylalanine. Only the CDR3 portion is preserved as DNA: 39 bases, with reading frame beginning at the first base. Libraries came from the immunoSEQ multiplex PCR assay. The clones in this table, taken by TCRdb from immuneACCESS, are in-frame only. Not every clone is retained; where verified, under half of the shortfall comes from an unresolved V gene, and the cause of the rest is unknown. The sample table shows approximately 120,000 clones, and about 88% are seen once. The ten largest clones add up to around 1.8% of the sample.

The sample consisted of blood. The chain is encoded by TRBV12-3 or TRBV12-4 joined to TRBJ1-5; the D gene cannot be resolved reliably. This clonotype originated in a man aged 18-30 years in good health. The CDR3 has the sequence CASRRNVIQPQHF. The DNA is as follows: TGTGCCAGCAGAAGAAATGTGATCCAGCCCCAGCATTTT.